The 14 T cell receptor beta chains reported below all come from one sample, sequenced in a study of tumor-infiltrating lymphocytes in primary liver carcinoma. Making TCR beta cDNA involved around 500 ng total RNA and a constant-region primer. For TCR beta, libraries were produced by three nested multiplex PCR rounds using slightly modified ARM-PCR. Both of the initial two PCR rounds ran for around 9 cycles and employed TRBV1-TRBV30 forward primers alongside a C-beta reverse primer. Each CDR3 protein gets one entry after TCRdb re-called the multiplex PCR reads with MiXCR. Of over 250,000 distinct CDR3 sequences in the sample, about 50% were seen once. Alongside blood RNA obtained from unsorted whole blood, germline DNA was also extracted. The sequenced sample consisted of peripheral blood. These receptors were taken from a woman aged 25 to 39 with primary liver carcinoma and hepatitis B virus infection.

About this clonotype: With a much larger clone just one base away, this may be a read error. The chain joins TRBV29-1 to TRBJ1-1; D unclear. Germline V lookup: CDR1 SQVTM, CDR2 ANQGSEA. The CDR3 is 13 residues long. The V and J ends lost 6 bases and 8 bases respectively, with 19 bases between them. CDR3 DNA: TGCAGCGTCGGACTTGTATTGGGCGGAGAAGCTTTCTTT. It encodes CSVGLVLGGEAFF.

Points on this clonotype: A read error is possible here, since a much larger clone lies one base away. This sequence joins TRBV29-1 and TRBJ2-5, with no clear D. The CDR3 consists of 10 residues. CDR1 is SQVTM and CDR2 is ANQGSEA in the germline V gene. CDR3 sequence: CRVAEETQYF. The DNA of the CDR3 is TGCAGGGTTGCCGAGGAGACCCAGTACTTC.

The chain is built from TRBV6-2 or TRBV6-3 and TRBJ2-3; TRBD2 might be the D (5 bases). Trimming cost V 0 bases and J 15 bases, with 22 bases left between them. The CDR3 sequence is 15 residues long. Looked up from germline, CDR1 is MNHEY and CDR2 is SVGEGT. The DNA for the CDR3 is TGTGCCAGCAGTTACTCGACCACCGGGGATATTTGGCATTATTTT. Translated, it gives CASSYSTTGDIWHYF.

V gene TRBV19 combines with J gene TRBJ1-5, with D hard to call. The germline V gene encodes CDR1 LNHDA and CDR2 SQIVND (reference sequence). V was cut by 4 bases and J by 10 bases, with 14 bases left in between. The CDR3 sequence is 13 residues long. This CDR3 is CASSSGILGPQHF. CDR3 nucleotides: TGTGCCAGTAGTAGTGGGATTCTGGGACCCCAGCATTTT. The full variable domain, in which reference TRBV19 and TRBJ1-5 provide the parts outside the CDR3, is DGGITQSPKYLFRKEGQNVTLSCEQNLNHDAMYWYRQDPGQGLRLIYYSQIVNDFQKGDIAEGYSVSREKKESFPLTVTSAQKNPTAFYLCASSSGILGPQHFGDGTRLSIL.

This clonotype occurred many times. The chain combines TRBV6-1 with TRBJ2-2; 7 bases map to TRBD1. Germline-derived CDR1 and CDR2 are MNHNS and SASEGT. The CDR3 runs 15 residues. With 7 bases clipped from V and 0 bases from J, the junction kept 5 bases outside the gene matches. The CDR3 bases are TGTGCCAGCAACGAACAGGGGACGAACACCGGGGAGCTGTTTTTT. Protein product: CASNEQGTNTGELFF.

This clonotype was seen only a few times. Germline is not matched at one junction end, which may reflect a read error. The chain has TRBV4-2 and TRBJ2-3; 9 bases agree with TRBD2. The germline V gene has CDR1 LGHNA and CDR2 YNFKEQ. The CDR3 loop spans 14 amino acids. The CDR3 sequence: CASTQSGRTDTQYF. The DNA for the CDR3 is TGTGCCAGCACCCAAAGCGGGAGGACAGATACGCAGTATTTT.

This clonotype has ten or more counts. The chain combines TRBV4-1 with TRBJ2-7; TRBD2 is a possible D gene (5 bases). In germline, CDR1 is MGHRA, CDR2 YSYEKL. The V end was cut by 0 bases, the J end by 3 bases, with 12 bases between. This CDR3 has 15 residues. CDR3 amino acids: CASSQDPGVLYEQYF. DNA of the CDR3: TGCGCCAGCAGCCAAGATCCCGGGGTTCTCTACGAGCAGTACTTC.

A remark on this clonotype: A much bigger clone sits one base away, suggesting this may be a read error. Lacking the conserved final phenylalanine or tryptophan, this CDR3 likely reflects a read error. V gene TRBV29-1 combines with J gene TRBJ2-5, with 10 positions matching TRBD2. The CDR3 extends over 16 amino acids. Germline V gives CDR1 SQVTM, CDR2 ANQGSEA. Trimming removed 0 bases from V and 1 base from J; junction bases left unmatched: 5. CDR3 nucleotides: TGCAGCGTTGAAGATGGTACTAGCGGGATCCAAGAGACCCAGTACTCC. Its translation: CSVEDGTSGIQETQYS.

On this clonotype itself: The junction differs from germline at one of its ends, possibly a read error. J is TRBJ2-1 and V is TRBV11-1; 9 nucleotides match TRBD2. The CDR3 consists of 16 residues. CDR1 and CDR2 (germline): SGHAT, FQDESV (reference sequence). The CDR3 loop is CASGKSRTSDYNEQFF. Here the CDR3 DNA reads TGCGCCAGCGGCAAAAGCCGGACTAGCGACTACAATGAGCAGTTCTTC.

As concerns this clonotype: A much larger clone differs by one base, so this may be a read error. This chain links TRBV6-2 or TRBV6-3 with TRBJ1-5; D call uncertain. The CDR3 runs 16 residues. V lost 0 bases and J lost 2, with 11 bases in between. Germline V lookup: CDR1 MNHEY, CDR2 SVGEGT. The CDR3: CASSYSVDNGNQPQHF. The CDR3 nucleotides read TGTGCCAGCAGTTACTCGGTTGACAATGGCAATCAGCCCCAGCATTTT.

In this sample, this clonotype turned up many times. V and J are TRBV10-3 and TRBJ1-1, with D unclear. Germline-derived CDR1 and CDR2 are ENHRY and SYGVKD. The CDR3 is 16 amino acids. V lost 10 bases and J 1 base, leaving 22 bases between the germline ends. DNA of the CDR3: TGTGCCACCGCCCCCAGGTCCGACACGGAGAACACTGAAGCTTTCTTT. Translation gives CATAPRSDTENTEAFF.

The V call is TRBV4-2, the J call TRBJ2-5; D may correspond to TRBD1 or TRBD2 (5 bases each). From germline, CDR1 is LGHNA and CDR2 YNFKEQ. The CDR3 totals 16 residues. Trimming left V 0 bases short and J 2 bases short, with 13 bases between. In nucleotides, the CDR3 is TGTGCCAGCAGCCAAGAGGGGGTGGGCAATCAAGAGACCCAGTACTTC. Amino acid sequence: CASSQEGVGNQETQYF.

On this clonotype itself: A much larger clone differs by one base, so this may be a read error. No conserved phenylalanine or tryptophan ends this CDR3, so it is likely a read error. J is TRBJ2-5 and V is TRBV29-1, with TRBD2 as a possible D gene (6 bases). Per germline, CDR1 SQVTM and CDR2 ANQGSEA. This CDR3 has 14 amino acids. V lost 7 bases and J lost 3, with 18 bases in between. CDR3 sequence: CSARSGRREETQYL. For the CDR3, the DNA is TGCAGCGCCCGTAGCGGTCGGAGGGAAGAGACCCAGTACCTC.

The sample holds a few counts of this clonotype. CDR3 DNA: TGTGCCAGCAGTTACAAGGACGGAACTGAAGCTTTCTTT. Residues: CASSYKDGTEAFF. The chain joins TRBV6-6 to TRBJ1-1; D is undetermined. Germline CDR1 MNHNY, CDR2 SVGAGI (reference sequence). The germline V and J ends were trimmed by 2 bases and 5 bases, with 9 bases remaining between them. The CDR3 covers 13 residues.